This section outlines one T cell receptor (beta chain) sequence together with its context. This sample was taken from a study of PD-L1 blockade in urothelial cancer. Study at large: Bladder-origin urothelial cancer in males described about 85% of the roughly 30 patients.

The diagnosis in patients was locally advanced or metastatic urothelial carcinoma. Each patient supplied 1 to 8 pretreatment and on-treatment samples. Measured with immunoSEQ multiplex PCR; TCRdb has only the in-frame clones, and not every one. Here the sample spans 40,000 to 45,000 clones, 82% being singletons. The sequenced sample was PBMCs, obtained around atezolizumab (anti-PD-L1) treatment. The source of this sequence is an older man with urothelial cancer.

CDR3 loop: CASQIRDRKTGLYGYTF. CDR3 in DNA: TGTGCCAGCCAAATCCGGGACAGAAAAACCGGGTTATATGGCTACACCTTC. The V call is TRBV19, the J call TRBJ1-2; 7 nucleotides agree with TRBD1. Germline CDR1 is LNHDA and CDR2 is SQIVND (reference sequence). V shed 9 bases, J shed 5 bases, and the junction held 21 bases outside the gene matches. The CDR3 contains 17 residues. Variable domain in full (rest from reference TRBV19 and TRBJ1-2): DGGITQSPKYLFRKEGQNVTLSCEQNLNHDAMYWYRQDPGQGLRLIYYSQIVNDFQKGDIAEGYSVSREKKESFPLTVTSAQKNPTAFYLCASQIRDRKTGLYGYTFGSGTRLTVV.